These 14 T cell receptor beta chains came from one sample sequenced in a study of cytotoxic CD8 clonotypes in ibrutinib-treated CLL. TCRdb's copy holds only in-frame clones and misses some; the assay was immunoSEQ multiplex PCR. The sample consists of approximately 45,000 clones, around 70% of them appearing once. The material was PBMCs, obtained after 12 months of ibrutinib treatment. The receptor source for this set is a human donor with chronic lymphocytic leukemia.

The chain combines TRBV28 with TRBJ2-7; D is possibly TRBD1 (5 bases). This CDR3 is built from 14 residues. V was trimmed by 3 bases and J by 2 bases, leaving 11 bases between them. Germline V CDR1 and CDR2: MDHEN, SYDVKM. In nucleotides, the CDR3 is TGTGCCAGCAGTTTGCGGTGGGGCCCCTACGAGCAGTACTTC. It codes for CASSLRWGPYEQYF. Looking up the rest from reference TRBV28 and TRBJ2-7 gives the full variable domain: DVKVTQSSRYLVKRTGEKVFLECVQDMDHENMFWYRQDPGLGLRLIYFSYDVKMKEKGDIPEGYSVSREKKERFSLILESASTNQTSMYLCASSLRWGPYEQYFGPGTRLTVT.

This chain joins TRBV19 and TRBJ2-1, with TRBD1 as a possible D gene (5 bases). The germline CDR1 and CDR2 sequences are LNHDA and SQIVND (reference sequence). CDR3 length: 15 residues. Trimming took 4 bases from V and 5 from J, leaving 15 bases between them. CDR3 region: CASSTPARVDNEQFF. In DNA form, the CDR3 reads TGTGCCAGTAGTACCCCGGCCAGGGTGGACAATGAGCAGTTCTTC.

V usage is TRBV7-6 and J usage is TRBJ2-7; 7 bases map to TRBD1. There are 15 residues in the CDR3. With 1 base clipped from V and 2 bases from J, the junction kept 5 bases outside the gene matches. The germline CDR1 and CDR2 sequences are SGHVS and FNYEAQ. In DNA form, the CDR3 reads TGTGCCAGCAGCTTAGTTAGGGACAGCACCTACGAGCAGTACTTC. This gives the protein CASSLVRDSTYEQYF.

The chain carries TRBV19 and TRBJ1-5; the D is unclear. V lost 1 base and J lost 5, with 6 bases in between. This CDR3 comprises 13 residues. Per germline, CDR1 LNHDA and CDR2 SQIVND (reference sequence). The CDR3 DNA follows: TGTGCCAGTAGTATAGGGTGGGATCAGCCCCAGCATTTT. It is translated as CASSIGWDQPQHF. Full variable domain (missing parts from reference TRBV19 and TRBJ1-5): DGGITQSPKYLFRKEGQNVTLSCEQNLNHDAMYWYRQDPGQGLRLIYYSQIVNDFQKGDIAEGYSVSREKKESFPLTVTSAQKNPTAFYLCASSIGWDQPQHFGDGTRLSIL.

J is TRBJ2-2 and V is TRBV5-1; TRBD2 matches at 8 bases. This CDR3 is built from 17 residues. Trimming cost V 5 bases and J 2 bases; bases outside gene matches: 11. The germline V gene has CDR1 SGHRS and CDR2 YFSETQ. CDR3 nucleotides: TGCGCCAGCAGATCGATAGCGGGGAGCCCTAACACCGGGGAGCTGTTTTTT. Its translation: CASRSIAGSPNTGELFF.

V gene TRBV2 combines with J gene TRBJ2-5, with 9 bases fitting TRBD1. TRBJ2-7 explains the end of the DNA better; the J call may be wrong. The CDR3 length is 14 residues. Germline-derived CDR1 and CDR2 are SNHLY and FYNNEI. The CDR3 is CASRPTGGVYEQYF. DNA for the CDR3: TGTGCCAGCAGACCGACAGGGGGAGTGTACGAGCAGTACTTC.

This clone was counted once. This chain uses TRBV5-6 with TRBJ2-1; tentative D call: TRBD2 (6 bases). Germline V gives CDR1 SGHDT, CDR2 YYEEEE. The CDR3 has 15 residues. V dropped 4 bases and J dropped 0 bases, with 11 bases sitting between them. The CDR3 loop is CASSRYGGSYNEQFF. The DNA for the CDR3 is TGTGCCAGCAGCCGGTACGGGGGCTCCTACAATGAGCAGTTCTTC.

J is TRBJ1-1 and V is TRBV12-5; weak D call: TRBD1 (5 bases). Trimming shortened V by 4 bases and J by 7 bases, and 10 bases separated the two germline ends. In germline, CDR1 is LGHNT, CDR2 FRNRAP. The CDR3 contains 12 residues. DNA of the CDR3: TGTGCTAGTGGTTACGCAGGGATTGAAGCTTTCTTT. Its protein is CASGYAGIEAFF.

This clone turned up a few times. The chain recombines TRBV27 with TRBJ1-5, with 9 bases lining up with TRBD1. CDR1 is MNHEY, CDR2 SMNVEV, per germline (reference sequence). This CDR3 is 15 amino acids long. V gave up 3 bases and J gave up 4 bases; unmatched junction bases: 4. The CDR3 loop is CASSLVGQGNQPQHF. Written as DNA, the CDR3 is TGTGCCAGCAGTTTGGTGGGACAGGGTAATCAGCCCCAGCATTTT.

This chain joins TRBV30 and TRBJ2-5, with 8 bases matching TRBD1. Germline-derived CDR1 and CDR2 are GTSNPN and SVGIG (reference sequence). J was trimmed by 0 bases and V by 0 bases; bases with no gene match: 15. The CDR3 totals 19 residues. The CDR3 DNA is TGTGCCTGGAGTGTGCCCGGCGGACAGGGAGGTCACCACCAAGAGACCCAGTACTTC. Its protein product is CAWSVPGGQGGHHQETQYF.

This clone was detected only a few times. The chain is built from TRBV29-1 and TRBJ1-4; D uncertain. Germline V gene sequence: CDR1 SQVTM, CDR2 ANQGSEA. Trimming removed 4 bases from V and 0 bases from J, with 9 bases in between. This CDR3 region has 14 residues. The CDR3 loop reads CSVVGRSTNEKLFF. The DNA for the CDR3 is TGCAGCGTTGTGGGCCGCTCAACTAATGAAAAACTGTTTTTT. Supplemented by reference TRBV29-1 and TRBJ1-4, the full variable domain reads SAVISQKPSRDICQRGTSLTIQCQVDSQVTMMFWYRQQPGQSLTLIATANQGSEATYESGFVIDKFPISRPNLTFSTLTVSNMSPEDSSIYLCSVVGRSTNEKLFFGSGTQLSVL.

The chain is built from TRBV9 and TRBJ1-6; D is ambiguous. The germline V gene has CDR1 SGDLS and CDR2 YYNGEE. The CDR3 contains 13 residues. Trimming shortened V by 4 bases and J by 8 bases, and 10 bases separated the two germline ends. The CDR3 bases are TGTGCCAGCAGCCCTCGGACCGATTCACCCCTCCACTTT. Translating gives CASSPRTDSPLHF.

Only a few counts were recorded for this clone. This chain connects TRBV28 to TRBJ1-4, with D possibly TRBD1 on 5 matching bases. This CDR3 is built from 12 residues. Between the trimmed V and J ends, which lost 3 bases and 14 bases, there was a span of 13 bases. Germline CDR1 reads MDHEN; CDR2 reads SYDVKM. DNA of the CDR3: TGTGCCAGCAGTTTTTCGCCCCGGGGGCTGTTTTTT. Translating it yields CASSFSPRGLFF. The full variable domain, its missing parts supplied by reference TRBV28 and TRBJ1-4, is DVKVTQSSRYLVKRTGEKVFLECVQDMDHENMFWYRQDPGLGLRLIYFSYDVKMKEKGDIPEGYSVSREKKERFSLILESASTNQTSMYLCASSFSPRGLFFGSGTQLSVL.

The rearrangement joins TRBV2 to TRBJ2-7, with TRBD2 identical over 7 bases. V was clipped by 9 bases and J by 2 bases; unmatched bases: 10. The CDR3 sequence is 14 residues long. Germline lookup yields CDR1 SNHLY and CDR2 FYNNEI. The CDR3 loop is CARSTEGRAYEQYF. The CDR3 DNA reads as TGTGCCAGGTCGACGGAGGGGAGGGCCTACGAGCAGTACTTC.